The T cell receptor beta chain under discussion was sequenced for a study of cytomegalovirus exposure and HLA in healthy donors. CDR1 is SGHDT and CDR2 is YYEEEE in the germline V gene. V was trimmed by 2 bases and J by 4 bases, leaving 15 bases between them. The CDR3 contains 15 residues. Turning to this clone: Antigen unknown.

Overall study findings and caveats: Only CMV serostatus was available as immune exposure information.

PCR was performed using 60 Vbeta and 13 Jbeta primers. The table came from immunoSEQ multiplex PCR; TCRdb's copy has only in-frame clones and leaves some out. This sample has fewer than 70,000 clones; 74% occur once, and the top ten carry around 10%. The receptor was derived from a woman in her sixties or seventies in good health and CMV-seropositive. The sequenced sample consisted of PBMCs. J is TRBJ1-2 and V is TRBV5-6; D call uncertain. The CDR3 nucleotides read TGTGCCAGCAGCTTATCGGTTCGGCGGATCTATGGCTACACCTTC. It codes for CASSLSVRRIYGYTF.